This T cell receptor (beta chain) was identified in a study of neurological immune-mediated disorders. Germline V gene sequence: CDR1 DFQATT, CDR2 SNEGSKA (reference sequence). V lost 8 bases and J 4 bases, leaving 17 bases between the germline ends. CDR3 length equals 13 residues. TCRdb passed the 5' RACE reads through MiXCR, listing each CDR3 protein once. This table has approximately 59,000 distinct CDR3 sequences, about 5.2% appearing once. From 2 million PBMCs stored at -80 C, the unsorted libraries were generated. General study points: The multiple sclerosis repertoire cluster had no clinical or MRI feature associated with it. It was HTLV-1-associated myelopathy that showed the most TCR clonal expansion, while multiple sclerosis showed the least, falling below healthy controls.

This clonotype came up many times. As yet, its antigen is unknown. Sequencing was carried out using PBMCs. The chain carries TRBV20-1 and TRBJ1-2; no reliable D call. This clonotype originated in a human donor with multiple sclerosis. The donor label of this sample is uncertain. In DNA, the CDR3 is TGCAGTTTCCTCGGGGATGGAGGCTATGGCTACACCTTC. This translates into CSFLGDGGYGYTF.